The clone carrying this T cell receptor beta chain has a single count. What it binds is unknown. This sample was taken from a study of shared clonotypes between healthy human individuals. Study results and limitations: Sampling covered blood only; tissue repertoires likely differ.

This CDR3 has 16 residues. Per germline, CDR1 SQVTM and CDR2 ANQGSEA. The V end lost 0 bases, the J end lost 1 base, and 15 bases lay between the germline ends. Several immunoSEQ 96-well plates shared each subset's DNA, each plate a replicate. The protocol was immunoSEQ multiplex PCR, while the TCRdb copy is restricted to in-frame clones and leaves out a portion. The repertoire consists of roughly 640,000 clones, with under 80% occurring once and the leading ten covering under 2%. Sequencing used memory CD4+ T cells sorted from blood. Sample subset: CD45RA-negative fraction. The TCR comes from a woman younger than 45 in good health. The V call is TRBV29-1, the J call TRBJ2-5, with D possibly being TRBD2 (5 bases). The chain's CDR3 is CSVEDPTSSGQETQYF. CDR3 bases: TGCAGCGTTGAAGATCCCACCTCGAGCGGCCAAGAGACCCAGTACTTC.